This is a list of T cell receptor beta chains from one sample in a study of vaccination effects on CD4 cells after COVID-19. These receptors are not linked to any known antigen. Only in-frame clones appear in the TCRdb table, and some are missing; sequencing was by immunoSEQ multiplex PCR. This table has under 30,000 clones, 74% appearing once. The source was CD4+ T cells from PBMCs cultured with HCoV-OC43 spike peptides, collected after COVID-19 vaccination. Receptor source: a human donor who received a COVID-19 vaccine. Both conserved end residues are part of each CDR3. The D gene is left open where the match is weak. Some rows mark clone size as missing; the rest say once, few, many or name a class of expanded clone.

>-|-|TRBJ1-4|TRBV4-1
CASRVGWGYEKLFF
TGCGCCAGCAGAGTAGGTTGGGGGTACGAAAAACTGTTTTTT
>-|TRBD2|TRBJ2-1|TRBV15
CATSRDQRGAHEQFF
TGTGCCACCAGCAGAGATCAGCGGGGGGCGCATGAGCAGTTCTTC
>-|TRBD1|TRBJ2-1|TRBV18
CASSPRISRGLNEQFF
TGTGCCAGCTCACCACGTATCAGCAGGGGGCTTAATGAGCAGTTCTTC
>-|TRBD1|TRBJ1-4|TRBV7-8
CATSTQGAWEKLFF
TGTGCCACCTCCACCCAGGGGGCTTGGGAAAAACTGTTTTTT
>-|TRBD1|TRBJ2-1|TRBV11-3
CASSRSGTGGLNEQFF
TGTGCCAGCAGCCGATCCGGGACAGGGGGTTTGAATGAGCAGTTCTTC
>-|TRBD1|TRBJ1-4|TRBV11-2
CASSRDRGREKLFF
TGTGCCAGCAGCCGGGACAGGGGAAGAGAAAAACTGTTTTTT
>-|-|TRBJ2-5|TRBV11-2
CASSLDDQETQYF
TGTGCCAGCAGCTTAGATGACCAAGAGACCCAGTACTTC
>once|-|TRBJ2-1|TRBV11-2
CASSLITGVREQFF
TGTGCCAGCAGCTTAATAACGGGAGTGCGTGAGCAGTTCTTC
>once|TRBD2|TRBJ2-1|TRBV5-1
CASSLGLAGQSKQFF
TGCGCCAGCAGCTTGGGACTAGCGGGACAGAGTAAGCAGTTCTTC
>-|-|TRBJ1-3|TRBV5-1
CASGTDSGNTIYF
TGCGCCAGCGGTACCGACTCTGGAAACACCATATATTTT
>-|-|TRBJ2-7|TRBV7-8
CASSSDDISYEQYF
TGTGCCAGCAGCTCCGACGATATATCCTACGAGCAGTACTTC
>-|-|TRBJ2-2|TRBV24-1
CATSDFRGRPDNTGELFF
TGTGCCACCAGTGATTTTCGTGGGAGGCCCGATAACACCGGGGAGCTGTTTTTT
>once|-|TRBJ1-5|TRBV6-5
CASSPSRDGNQPQHF
TGTGCCAGCAGTCCCAGTAGGGATGGGAATCAGCCCCAGCATTTT
>-|TRBD1|TRBJ2-2|TRBV9
CASTTTGVGELFF
TGTGCCAGCACCACTACAGGGGTCGGGGAGCTGTTTTTT
>-|-|TRBJ2-7|TRBV20-1
CSATTNYEQYF
TGCAGTGCTACAACAAACTACGAGCAGTACTTC
>-|-|TRBJ2-1|TRBV7-9
CASSLGAYNEQFF
TGTGCCAGCAGCTTAGGGGCTTACAATGAGCAGTTCTTC
>-|TRBD1|TRBJ1-2|TRBV19
CASSKSQGQGGYGYTF
TGTGCCAGTAGTAAATCTCAGGGACAGGGGGGCTATGGCTACACCTTC
>-|-|TRBJ1-5|TRBV7-7
CASSLAGDQPQHF
TGTGCCAGCAGCTTAGCAGGGGATCAGCCCCAGCATTTT
>-|-|TRBJ2-2|TRBV6-5
CASIFKQGTSGELFF
TGTGCCAGCATTTTTAAGCAGGGAACCTCCGGGGAGCTGTTTTTT
>-|TRBD1|TRBJ2-7|TRBV28
CASTDGTGRYEQYF
TGTGCCAGCACCGACGGGACAGGCCGCTACGAGCAGTACTTC
>once|-|TRBJ1-4|TRBV19
CASSIFWGSGATNEKLFF
TGTGCCAGTAGTATATTTTGGGGCAGCGGGGCAACTAATGAAAAACTGTTTTTT
>once|TRBD2|TRBJ2-2|TRBV10-1
CASSAAGTANTGELFF
TGCGCCAGCAGTGCAGCGGGGACTGCGAACACCGGGGAGCTGTTTTTT
>-|-|TRBJ2-7|TRBV19
CASRRTGSSYEQYF
TGTGCCAGTAGGCGGACCGGGAGCTCCTACGAGCAGTACTTC
>-|-|TRBJ2-7|TRBV21-1
CASSKYAGGPEDWQYF
TGTGCCAGCAGCAAATACGCGGGAGGGCCGGAGGATTGGCAGTACTTC
>few|-|TRBJ1-5|TRBV2
CASTGSYSNQPQHF
TGTGCCAGCACCGGGAGTTATAGCAATCAGCCCCAGCATTTT
>few|TRBD1|TRBJ2-2|TRBV5-4
CASSFMDRGAGELFF
TGTGCCAGCAGCTTTATGGACAGGGGGGCCGGGGAGCTGTTTTTT
>-|-|TRBJ1-2|TRBV10-3
CAISDLQKHGYTF
TGTGCCATCAGTGACTTACAGAAACATGGCTACACCTTC
>-|TRBD2|TRBJ2-5|TRBV11-2
CASSAPISGRAGTQYF
TGTGCCAGCAGCGCCCCCATTAGCGGGAGGGCCGGGACCCAGTACTTC
>few|TRBD1|TRBJ2-7|TRBV6-1
CASSERAGGAYEQYF
TGTGCCAGCAGTGAAAGGGCAGGGGGCGCCTACGAGCAGTACTTC
>-|TRBD2|TRBJ2-1|TRBV11-2
CASSLRRTSGGAYNEQFF
TGTGCCAGCAGCCTAAGACGGACTAGCGGGGGGGCATACAATGAGCAGTTCTTC
>-|TRBD1|TRBJ2-1|TRBV7-9
CASSLIDRDRQFF
TGTGCCAGCAGCTTAATCGACAGGGACAGGCAGTTCTTC
>-|-|TRBJ2-7|TRBV7-8
CASSLRDEQYF
TGTGCCAGCAGCTTACGGGACGAGCAGTACTTC
>-|TRBD1|TRBJ2-2|TRBV7-8
CASSFTGGALSGELFF
TGTGCCAGCAGCTTCACAGGGGGCGCGCTCTCCGGGGAGCTGTTTTTT
>-|TRBD2|TRBJ2-3|TRBV19
CASSIRLAADTQYF
TGTGCCAGTAGTATACGACTAGCCGCAGATACGCAGTATTTT
>-|-|TRBJ2-2|TRBV2
CASSDLRGTYTGELFF
TGTGCCAGCAGTGATCTCCGTGGCACCTACACCGGGGAGCTGTTTTTT
>-|-|TRBJ1-1|TRBV7-8
CASSLVDRAEAFF
TGTGCCAGCAGCTTAGTGGATCGAGCTGAAGCTTTCTTT
>-|-|TRBJ2-5|TRBV6-2/TRBV6-3
CASSDHWTGPPETQYF
TGTGCCAGCAGTGACCACTGGACCGGACCTCCAGAGACCCAGTACTTC
>-|-|TRBJ1-5|TRBV19
CASQRQDIPQPQHF
TGTGCCAGCCAGAGACAGGATATACCTCAGCCCCAGCATTTT
>once|TRBD2|TRBJ2-2|TRBV2
CASNHELKFPGLAGGTGELFF
TGTGCCAGCAATCATGAATTGAAGTTCCCGGGACTAGCGGGGGGGACCGGGGAGCTGTTTTTT
>-|TRBD2|TRBJ2-5|TRBV2
CASSAREGQETQYF
TGTGCCAGCAGTGCCCGGGAGGGACAAGAGACCCAGTACTTC
>-|-|TRBJ1-2|TRBV18
CASSPGPYYGYTF
TGTGCCAGCTCACCCGGACCGTACTATGGCTACACCTTC